This TCR beta chain is drawn from a study of tissue T cells after allogeneic stem cell transplantation. Study-wide findings and caveats: This small cohort was clinically heterogeneous, and sampling depth was a limitation. Motif-based clustering found tissue-specific repertoire signatures shared across patients, though few clones were shared.

Of note for this clone: Antigen: not known.

Germline values: CDR1 KGHDR, CDR2 SFDVKD. The trim removed 7 bases at V and 1 base at J, leaving 2 bases unmatched. This CDR3 region has 13 residues. Sequencing was performed with immunoSEQ multiplex PCR; in TCRdb, only in-frame clones are kept and a portion is missing. Found here are about 43,000 clones, roughly 90% of them singletons; the top ten hold about 4%. The J gene is TRBJ2-5, the V gene TRBV24-1, with 7 bases identical to TRBD1. Sequenced material: blood, taken before transplantation. The clonotype was recovered from a woman aged 40-70 years who later had graft-versus-host disease after an allogeneic stem cell transplant. The CDR3 protein is CATSPGGQETQYF. In DNA form, the CDR3 reads TGTGCCACCAGCCCAGGGGGCCAAGAGACCCAGTACTTC.